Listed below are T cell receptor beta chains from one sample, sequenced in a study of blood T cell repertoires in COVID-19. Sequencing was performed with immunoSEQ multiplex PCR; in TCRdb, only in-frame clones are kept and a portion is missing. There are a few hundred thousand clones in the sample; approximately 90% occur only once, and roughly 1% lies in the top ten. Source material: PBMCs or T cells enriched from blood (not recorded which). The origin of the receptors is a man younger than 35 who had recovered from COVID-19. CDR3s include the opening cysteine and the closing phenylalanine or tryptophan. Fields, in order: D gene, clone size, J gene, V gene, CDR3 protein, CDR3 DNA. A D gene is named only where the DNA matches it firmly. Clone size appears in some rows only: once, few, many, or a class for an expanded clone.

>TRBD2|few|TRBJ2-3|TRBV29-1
CSVFVRGDTDTQYF
TGCAGCGTTTTTGTCCGGGGGGACACAGATACGCAGTATTTT
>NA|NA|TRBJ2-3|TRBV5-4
CASSQGGARTDTQYF
TGTGCCAGCTCTCAAGGCGGGGCCCGCACAGATACGCAGTATTTT
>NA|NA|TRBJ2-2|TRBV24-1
CATSDFRQGELFF
TGTGCCACCAGTGATTTTAGACAGGGGGAGCTGTTTTTT
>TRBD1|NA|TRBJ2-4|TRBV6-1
CASSEGQGKNIQYF
TGTGCCAGCAGTGAGGGACAGGGCAAAAACATTCAGTACTTC
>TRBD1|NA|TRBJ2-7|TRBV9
CASSVAGTGTYEQYF
TGTGCCAGCAGCGTAGCTGGGACAGGGACCTACGAGCAGTACTTC
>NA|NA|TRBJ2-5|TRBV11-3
CASSLRVGETQYF
TGTGCCAGCAGCCTCAGGGTTGGAGAGACCCAGTACTTC
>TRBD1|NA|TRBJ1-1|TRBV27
CASSSNRGANTEAFF
TGTGCCAGCAGTTCAAACAGGGGTGCGAACACTGAAGCTTTCTTT
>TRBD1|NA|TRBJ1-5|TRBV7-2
CASSLAPGQAHNQPQHF
TGTGCCAGCAGCTTAGCCCCCGGACAGGCCCACAATCAGCCCCAGCATTTT
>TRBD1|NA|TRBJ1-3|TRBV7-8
CASSLITGAGNTIYF
TGTGCCAGCAGCTTAATTACAGGGGCTGGAAACACCATATATTTT
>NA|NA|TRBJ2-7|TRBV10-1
CASSENKDRFSYEQYF
TGCGCCAGCAGTGAAAATAAGGACAGATTCTCCTACGAGCAGTACTTC
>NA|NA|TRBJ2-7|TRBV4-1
CASSQDLGREQYF
TGCGCCAGCAGCCAAGATTTGGGGCGCGAGCAGTACTTC
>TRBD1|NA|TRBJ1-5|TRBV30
CAWSLWGTGVNQPQHF
TGTGCCTGGAGTCTCTGGGGGACAGGGGTCAATCAGCCCCAGCATTTT
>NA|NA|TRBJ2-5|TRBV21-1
CASRGSRREEETQYF
TGTGCCAGCAGGGGGTCGAGGCGGGAGGAAGAGACCCAGTACTTC
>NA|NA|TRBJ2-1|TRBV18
CASSPQQDNEQFF
TGTGCCAGCTCACCACAGCAGGACAATGAGCAGTTCTTC
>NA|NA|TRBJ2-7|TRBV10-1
CASSEPPCRGPYEQYF
TGCGCCAGCAGTGAGCCCCCCTGTCGCGGCCCCTACGAGCAGTACTTC
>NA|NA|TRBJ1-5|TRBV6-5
CASSYSQTNQPQHF
TGTGCCAGCAGTTACTCACAGACCAATCAGCCCCAGCATTTT
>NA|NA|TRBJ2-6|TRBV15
CATSRATGNSGANVLTF
TGTGCCACCAGCAGAGCAACAGGGAACTCTGGGGCCAACGTCCTGACTTTC
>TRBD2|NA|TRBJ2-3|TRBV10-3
CAIRASGTSTDTQYF
TGTGCCATCCGGGCTAGCGGAACTAGCACAGATACGCAGTATTTT
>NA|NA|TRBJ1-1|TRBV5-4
CASSLGVMNTEAFF
TGTGCCAGCAGCTTGGGCGTAATGAACACTGAAGCTTTCTTT
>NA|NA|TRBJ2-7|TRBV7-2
CASSSRGTYEQYF
TGTGCCAGCAGCAGCAGGGGTACCTACGAGCAGTACTTC
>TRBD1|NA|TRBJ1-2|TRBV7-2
CASSLGQGARGYTF
TGTGCCAGCAGCTTGGGACAGGGGGCGCGTGGCTACACCTTC